This T cell receptor beta chain was captured by sequencing in a study of blood T cells in healthy people across ages. General study findings and limits: Long-lived and aged donors differed, with more naive CD4+ cells and higher diversity in the long-lived.

The V and J ends lost 2 bases and 5 bases, in that order; junction bases with no gene match: 3. The CDR3 consists of 14 residues. Germline V CDR1 and CDR2: MGHRA, YSYEKL. PCR was performed a second time for roughly 7 to 12 cycles using a sample-barcoded 5' primer and a J-beta primer mix. Per-sample output comprised a minimum of 2.5 million paired-end reads containing CDR3. TCRdb re-derived calls from the 5' RACE reads in MiXCR, one entry per CDR3 protein. The table includes some 1.4 million distinct CDR3 sequences, 42% detected once. Donors were healthy Caucasian individuals from Russia aged roughly 6 to 90. Each sample yielded at least 6 micrograms of PBMC total RNA. Comment on this clonotype: Its target is unknown.

The clonotype was recovered from a woman under 30 in good health. The sample consisted of blood. The chain employs TRBV4-1 and TRBJ2-3; 8 bases agree with TRBD1. The CDR3 DNA reads as TGCGCCAGCAGCCAACAAACAGGGGGAGATACGCAGTATTTT. Amino acids: CASSQQTGGDTQYF.